Following are 31 T cell receptor beta chains from one sample sequenced in a study of T cells after yellow fever vaccination. TCRdb reprocessed the 5' RACE reads via MiXCR and lists one record per CDR3 protein. The table includes a few hundred thousand distinct CDR3 sequences, roughly 5.6% detected once. The material sequenced was CD4+ T cells sorted from PBMCs, taken on the day of the yellow fever booster vaccination. The receptors were sampled from a man between 18 and 35 years old who received the YFV17D yellow fever vaccine.

This clonotype appeared a few times. The chain combines TRBV11-2 with TRBJ1-4; D gene ambiguous. V was clipped by 3 bases and J by 0 bases, with 11 bases between them. CDR3 length: 16 residues. Looked up from germline, CDR1 is SGHAT and CDR2 is FQNNGV. The CDR3 DNA sequence: TGTGCCAGCAGCTTGAACCCGATTGCAACTAATGAAAAACTGTTTTTT. It translates to CASSLNPIATNEKLFF.

This clonotype has at least ten counts. This sequence joins TRBV29-1 and TRBJ2-7; no clear D. CDR1 SQVTM and CDR2 ANQGSEA come from the germline V gene. This CDR3 contains 13 residues. With 5 bases removed from V and 2 bases from J, the gap between germline ends came to 13 bases. The CDR3, as DNA: TGCAGCGTTCCCATGGCGGTAGCCTACGAGCAGTACTTC. Amino acids: CSVPMAVAYEQYF.

Only one count was recorded for this clonotype. This rearrangement joins TRBV7-2 to TRBJ1-1; TRBD1 matches at 8 bases. The CDR3 consists of 14 residues. Germline trimming cut 3 bases from V and 5 bases from J; bases unmatched to any gene: 5. Looked up from germline, CDR1 is SGHTA and CDR2 is FQGNSA. The DNA for the CDR3 is TGTGCCAGCAGCTTTCAGGGGGCACGGACTGAAGCTTTCTTT. As protein: CASSFQGARTEAFF.

This clonotype was seen only a few times. The V call is TRBV11-2, the J call TRBJ1-3; D is possibly TRBD1 (5 bases). With 3 bases removed from V and 0 bases from J, the gap between germline ends came to 9 bases. Germline V CDR1 and CDR2: SGHAT, FQNNGV. The CDR3 spans 15 residues. The CDR3 reads CASSLRQHSGNTIYF. The CDR3 DNA follows: TGTGCCAGCAGCTTGAGACAGCACTCTGGAAACACCATATATTTT. The full variable domain, its missing parts supplied by reference TRBV11-2 and TRBJ1-3, is EAGVAQSPRYKIIEKRQSVAFWCNPISGHATLYWYQQILGQGPKLLIQFQNNGVVDDSQLPKDRFSAERLKGVDSTLKIQPAKLEDSAVYLCASSLRQHSGNTIYFGEGSWLTVV.

This clonotype was seen only a few times. V and J are TRBV19 and TRBJ2-1; the match to TRBD2 covers 13 bases. V lost 7 bases to trimming and J lost 3 bases; unmatched junction nucleotides: 6. CDR1 LNHDA and CDR2 SQIVND come from the germline V gene (reference sequence). The CDR3 length is 16 residues. This chain's CDR3 is CASTPGLAGFYNEQFF. The CDR3 DNA reads as TGTGCCAGTACCCCGGGACTAGCGGGGTTCTACAATGAGCAGTTCTTC.

This clonotype was observed at least ten times. The rearrangement uses TRBV5-1 and TRBJ2-3; D gene uncertain. This CDR3 is 17 amino acids long. Germline V CDR1 and CDR2: SGHRS, YFSETQ. Deletions cut 4 bases from V and 3 bases from J, with 21 bases between. The CDR3 bases are TGCGCCAGCAGCCTGGAGTCGCCTTTAGGTTATACAGATACGCAGTATTTT. Its translation: CASSLESPLGYTDTQYF.

In the case of this clonotype: A read error may account for a junction end that differs from germline. The J gene is TRBJ2-5, the V gene TRBV7-7; D gene uncertain. The CDR3 contains 14 residues. Germline V lookup: CDR1 SSHAT, CDR2 FNYEAQ (reference sequence). For the CDR3, the DNA is TGTGCTAGCAGCTCCGATTCCCTGGGTGGGACCCAGTACTTC. Protein product: CASSSDSLGGTQYF.

This clonotype was recorded at least ten times. The V call is TRBV29-1, the J call TRBJ2-3, with unresolved D. Deletions cut 3 bases from V and 0 bases from J, with 4 bases between. CDR1 is SQVTM and CDR2 is ANQGSEA in the germline V gene. The CDR3 runs 12 residues. CDR3 loop: CSVDTSTDTQYF. CDR3 DNA sequence: TGCAGCGTTGATACTAGCACAGATACGCAGTATTTT.

The CDR3 DNA sequence: TGTGCCAGCGGACTACAGGGAAACACTGAAGCTTTCTTT. It specifies CASGLQGNTEAFF. The chain links TRBV7-9 to TRBJ1-1, with D possibly TRBD1 on 6 matching bases. V lost 8 bases and J 2 bases, leaving 12 bases between the germline ends. CDR1 and CDR2 (germline): SEHNR, FQNEAQ (reference sequence). The CDR3 spans 13 residues.

The table lists this clonotype with many counts. The CDR3 sequence is CASSETRAGANVLTF. The DNA of the CDR3 is TGTGCCAGCAGTGAAACAAGGGCTGGGGCCAACGTCCTGACTTTC. The V gene is TRBV2, the J gene TRBJ2-6; no firm D call. Germline V gene data show CDR1 as SNHLY and CDR2 as FYNNEI. Trimming shortened V by 2 bases and J by 2 bases, and 7 bases separated the two germline ends. The CDR3 totals 15 residues.

This clonotype was seen more than once but under ten times. This chain links TRBV5-1 with TRBJ1-1, with a tentative D call TRBD1 (6 bases). The length of the CDR3 is 13 residues. The germline V and J ends were trimmed by 6 bases and 1 base, with 10 bases remaining between them. CDR1 SGHRS and CDR2 YFSETQ come from the germline V gene. CDR3 protein: CASNRDKNTEAFF. The CDR3 coding sequence is TGCGCCAGCAACCGGGACAAGAACACTGAAGCTTTCTTT.

The V and J genes are TRBV12-3 or TRBV12-4 and TRBJ1-1; possibly TRBD1 for D (6 bases). Trimming shortened V by 5 bases and J by 5 bases, and 9 bases separated the two germline ends. The CDR3 has 12 amino acids. The CDR3 sequence is CASSPTGTEAFF. CDR3 DNA sequence: TGTGCCAGCAGTCCCACAGGGACTGAAGCTTTCTTT.

The CDR3 loop reads CASSSTPNEQFF. CDR3 coding DNA: TGTGCCAGCAGCTCAACTCCTAATGAGCAGTTCTTC. V gene TRBV7-2 combines with J gene TRBJ2-1; D remains ambiguous. Deletions cut 4 bases from V and 7 bases from J, with 8 bases between. CDR3 length: 12 amino acids. Germline V lookup: CDR1 SGHTA, CDR2 FQGNSA.

This clonotype occurred a few times. This chain uses TRBV5-1 with TRBJ2-3; D possibly corresponds to TRBD2 (5 bases). V gave up 2 bases and J gave up 1 base, with 11 bases separating them. CDR1 SGHRS and CDR2 YFSETQ come from the germline V gene. The CDR3 consists of 15 residues. CDR3 sequence (DNA): TGCGCCAGCAGCTTTCGTGGGGAGCGCACAGATACGCAGTATTTT. Translating gives CASSFRGERTDTQYF.

This clonotype has only one observation. CDR3 in DNA: TGTGCCAGCAGCTTCATGAGCTCCTACAATGAGCAGTTCTTC. Amino acids: CASSFMSSYNEQFF. The chain links TRBV5-5 to TRBJ2-1; D ambiguous. The CDR3 has 14 residues. The V end lost 2 bases, the J end lost 0 bases, and 6 bases lay between the germline ends. Per the germline V gene, CDR1 is SGHKS and CDR2 is YYEKEE (reference sequence).

In its sample, this clonotype was seen a few times. This rearrangement joins TRBV10-3 to TRBJ2-7; 12 nucleotides match TRBD2. This CDR3 contains 13 residues. Germline V gene data show CDR1 as ENHRY and CDR2 as SYGVKD. After removal of 8 bases from V and 3 bases from J, the junction contained 2 bases not matched to a gene. CDR3 region: CAIRTSGVYEQYF. DNA of the CDR3: TGTGCCATCCGGACTAGCGGGGTCTACGAGCAGTACTTC.

A few counts support this clonotype. This sequence joins TRBV12-5 and TRBJ1-3; D remains unclear. Trimming left V 3 bases short and J 0 bases short, with 12 bases between. This CDR3 has 16 residues. From germline, CDR1 is LGHNT and CDR2 FRNRAP. In DNA, the CDR3 is TGTGCTAGTGGTTTCGTCAGTTTGAGCTCTGGAAACACCATATATTTT. Translating gives CASGFVSLSSGNTIYF. The full variable domain, rest sourced from reference TRBV12-5 and TRBJ1-3, is DARVTQTPRHKVTEMGQEVTMRCQPILGHNTVFWYRQTMMQGLELLAYFRNRAPLDDSGMPKDRFSAEMPDATLATLKIQPSEPRDSAVYFCASGFVSLSSGNTIYFGEGSWLTVV.

The table lists this clonotype with many counts. The chain is built from TRBV5-1 and TRBJ2-3; 9 bases line up with TRBD2. The germline gives CDR1 SGHRS, CDR2 YFSETQ. V lost 1 base, J lost 5 bases, and 8 bases stayed unmatched. The CDR3 sequence is 16 residues long. The CDR3 nucleotides read TGCGCCAGCAGCTTGTTGACTAGCGGTCAAGGAGATACGCAGTATTTT. Translating it yields CASSLLTSGQGDTQYF.

The V call is TRBV7-3, the J call TRBJ2-7; perhaps TRBD1 as D (5 bases). Trimming removed 1 base from V and 3 bases from J, with 13 bases in between. There are 15 residues in the CDR3. Germline V gene sequence: CDR1 SGHTA, CDR2 FQGTGA. CDR3 nucleotides: TGTGCCAGCAGCTTAAGTCGGGCCCAGGGCTACGAGCAGTACTTC. Amino acid sequence: CASSLSRAQGYEQYF. The whole variable domain, remainder taken from reference TRBV7-3 and TRBJ2-7, is GAGVSQTPSNKVTEKGKYVELRCDPISGHTALYWYRQSLGQGPEFLIYFQGTGAADDSGLPNDRFFAVRPEGSVSTLKIQRTERGDSAVYLCASSLSRAQGYEQYFGPGTRLTVT.

This clonotype was detected a few times. V gene TRBV4-3 combines with J gene TRBJ2-3; D ambiguous. The V gene's germline CDR1 is LGHNA and CDR2 YSLEER. V was trimmed by 2 bases and J by 4 bases, leaving 13 bases between them. CDR3 size: 15 residues. The CDR3 loop is CASSQRTRVADTQYF. The CDR3 bases are TGCGCCAGCAGCCAACGGACCCGCGTAGCAGATACGCAGTATTTT.

A few counts support this clonotype. The chain recombines TRBV6-1 with TRBJ2-3; no clear D. Trimming took off 7 bases at V and 0 bases at J, with 11 bases between the two ends. The V gene's germline CDR1 is MNHNS and CDR2 SASEGT. This CDR3 spans 14 amino acids. The CDR3 region has the DNA TGTGCCAGCACTATGATGGAAAGCACAGATACGCAGTATTTT. Translation: CASTMMESTDTQYF.

The sample holds many counts of this clonotype. The V gene is TRBV7-8, the J gene TRBJ2-5, with TRBD1 identical over 7 bases. Germline CDR1 reads SGHVS; CDR2 reads FQNEAQ. The CDR3 length is 12 residues. Trimming removed 8 bases from V and 5 bases from J; junction bases left unmatched: 5. The CDR3 region has the DNA TGTGCCAGCGGACGGGACAGTGAGACCCAGTACTTC. This gives the protein CASGRDSETQYF. Variable domain in full (rest from reference TRBV7-8 and TRBJ2-5): GAGVSQSPRYKVAKRGQDVALRCDPISGHVSLFWYQQALGQGPEFLTYFQNEAQLDKSGLPSDRFFAERPEGSVSTLKIQRTQQEDSAVYLCASGRDSETQYFGPGTRLLVL.

This clonotype appeared many times. The V and J genes are TRBV30 and TRBJ2-3; D is unclear. The germline V and J ends were trimmed by 0 bases and 4 bases, with 8 bases remaining between them. Germline V gene lookup returns CDR1 GTSNPN and CDR2 SVGIG (reference sequence). The CDR3 has 13 amino acids. The CDR3 DNA is TGTGCCTGGAGTGTATTGCTGGCAGATACGCAGTATTTT. Its translation is CAWSVLLADTQYF.

The chain uses TRBV6-5 and TRBJ1-5; D gene unclear. V shed 2 bases and J shed 2 bases, with 13 bases lying between them. CDR1 and CDR2 (germline): MNHEY, SVGAGI. The CDR3 is 16 residues long. Here the CDR3 reads CASSYPLGGGNQPQHF. DNA for the CDR3: TGTGCCAGCAGTTACCCGCTTGGCGGGGGCAATCAGCCCCAGCATTTT.

The V call is TRBV5-1, the J call TRBJ2-1, with TRBD1 matching 8 bases. This CDR3 comprises 15 residues. Unmatched junction bases numbered 5, after V lost 2 bases and J lost 4 bases. Germline loops: CDR1 SGHRS, CDR2 YFSETQ. CDR3 nucleotide sequence: TGCGCCAGCAGCTTAAGTCGGGACAGGTACAATGAGCAGTTCTTC. Amino acid sequence: CASSLSRDRYNEQFF.

This clonotype was seen at least ten times. The chain couples TRBV5-1 to TRBJ1-3; TRBD1 is a possible D gene (6 bases). In germline, CDR1 is SGHRS, CDR2 YFSETQ. This CDR3 has 15 amino acids. V gave up 4 bases and J gave up 1 base, with 12 bases separating them. DNA of the CDR3: TGCGCCAGCAGCACCTACACAGGGTCTGGAAACACCATATATTTT. Protein sequence: CASSTYTGSGNTIYF.

This clonotype showed up many times. V gene TRBV6-2 or TRBV6-3 combines with J gene TRBJ2-7; D unresolved. The V end was cut by 4 bases, the J end by 1 base, with 8 bases between. This CDR3 spans 13 amino acids. Germline V gene data show CDR1 as MNHEY and CDR2 as SVGEGT. CDR3 amino acids: CASSSPYSYEQYV. The DNA for the CDR3 is TGTGCCAGCAGTTCACCGTATTCCTACGAGCAGTACGTC.

The table lists this clonotype with a few counts. The V and J genes are TRBV2 and TRBJ1-5; D gene uncertain. V dropped 4 bases and J dropped 1 base, with 11 bases sitting between them. The CDR3 consists of 15 residues. Germline CDR1 and CDR2: SNHLY and FYNNEI. The CDR3 nucleotides are TGTGCCAGCAGTGCGTTTGCGGGAAGCAATCAGCCCCAGCATTTT. This encodes CASSAFAGSNQPQHF.

In DNA, the CDR3 is TGCGCCAGCAGCCAAGAACGGGCGACAGATACGCAGTATTTT. Its protein product is CASSQERATDTQYF. The chain has TRBV4-3 and TRBJ2-3; D uncertain. The CDR3 runs to 14 residues. In germline, CDR1 is LGHNA, CDR2 YSLEER. V lost 0 bases to trimming and J lost 3 bases, with 7 bases between them.

This clonotype occurred a few times. The genes are TRBV28 and TRBJ1-2, with D perhaps matching TRBD1 (5 bases). Deletions cut 6 bases from V and 6 bases from J, with 17 bases between. Germline CDR1 reads MDHEN; CDR2 reads SYDVKM. The CDR3 extends over 14 amino acids. The CDR3 loop reads CASSRRGRRNGYTF. As DNA, the CDR3 is TGTGCCAGCAGCCGACGGGGACGGCGTAATGGCTACACCTTC.

This clonotype was recorded at least ten times. CDR3 in DNA: TGTGCCAGCAGCCAGCGACTAGGGACAGATACGCAGTATTTT. As protein: CASSQRLGTDTQYF. The rearrangement links TRBV7-2 to TRBJ2-3, with TRBD2 as a possible D gene (6 bases). Germline V CDR1 and CDR2: SGHTA, FQGNSA. The CDR3 sequence is 14 residues long. Trimming cost V 5 bases and J 3 bases, with 12 bases left between them.